A selection of T cell receptor beta chains follows, all from one sample in a study of shared clonotypes between healthy human individuals. Sequencing used immunoSEQ multiplex PCR; TCRdb keeps in-frame clones, though not all of them. The data show some 2,000,000 clones, about 94% seen once. The specimen sequenced was naive CD8+ T cells sorted from blood. All receptors come from a man aged 18 to 29 in good health. The CDR3 runs from the conserved cysteine through the conserved F or W. D genes are given only for firm matches. Not all rows give a size; the values are once, few, many and, for expanded clones, a class.

>.|TRBV7-9|.|TRBJ1-4
TGTGCCAGCAGCGGGGACATCGAAACTAATGAAAAACTGTTTTTT
CASSGDIETNEKLFF
>.|TRBV9|.|TRBJ1-2
TGTGCCAGCAGCGGCTCCGTGGGAAGTGGTATCTATGGCTACACCTTC
CASSGSVGSGIYGYTF
>.|TRBV4-1|.|TRBJ2-1
TGCGCCAGCAGCCATCGGACAACCTACAATGAGCAGTTCTTC
CASSHRTTYNEQFF
>.|TRBV28|TRBD1|TRBJ2-3
TGTGCCAGCCGACAGGGATTCGGCACAGATACGCAGTATTTT
CASRQGFGTDTQYF
>once|TRBV28|.|TRBJ2-1
TGTGCCAGCAGTTTATTGTCGGCAGCCTACAATGAGCAGTTCTTC
CASSLLSAAYNEQFF
>.|TRBV9|TRBD1|TRBJ2-7
TGTGCCAGCAGCGAACAGGGGAGCTCCTACGAGCAGTACTTC
CASSEQGSSYEQYF
>.|TRBV7-9|.|TRBJ1-3
TGTGCCAGCAGCCCCCGTGGGGGGGTCGGAAACACCATATATTTT
CASSPRGGVGNTIYF
>.|TRBV29-1|.|TRBJ2-7
TGCAGCGTTGAAACAGGGATATACGAGCAGTACTTC
CSVETGIYEQYF
>.|TRBV7-9|TRBD2|TRBJ2-1
TGTGCCAGCAGCTTAGCGCTAGCGGGAAGCTCCTACAATGAGCAGTTCTTC
CASSLALAGSSYNEQFF
>.|TRBV6-1|.|TRBJ1-2
TGTGCCAGCAGTGAGGGCCACCCAGTCTATGGCTACACCTTC
CASSEGHPVYGYTF
>.|TRBV4-1|.|TRBJ1-1
TGCGCCAGCAGCCAAGTTCTAGGGTCCACTGAAGCTTTCTTT
CASSQVLGSTEAFF
>.|TRBV19|.|TRBJ2-7
TGTGCCAGTAGTATGGCACAGTCCTACGAGCAGTACTTC
CASSMAQSYEQYF
>.|TRBV7-9|.|TRBJ1-5
TGTGCCAGCAGCTTAGTGGGCACCGATCAGCCCCAGCATTTT
CASSLVGTDQPQHF
>.|TRBV5-1|TRBD1|TRBJ2-7
TGCGCCAGCAGCTTGCTCCGAGGGACAGGATCCCAAAAAGGCCACGAGCAGTACTTC
CASSLLRGTGSQKGHEQYF
>.|TRBV30|.|TRBJ1-1
TGTGCCTGGAGCCCAACACTAGGAGGGACTGAAGCTTTCTTT
CAWSPTLGGTEAFF
>.|TRBV4-1|TRBD1|TRBJ1-1
TGCGCCAGCAGCCATTCCGGGACAGGGAACACTGAAGCTTTCTTT
CASSHSGTGNTEAFF
>.|TRBV13|.|TRBJ2-1
TGTGCCAGCAGCTTAGGAGTCTCCTACAATGAGCAGTTCTTC
CASSLGVSYNEQFF
>.|TRBV27|.|TRBJ1-4
TGTGCCAGCAGTTTATTTGCTAATGAAAAACTGTTTTTT
CASSLFANEKLFF
>.|TRBV2|.|TRBJ2-1
TGTGCCAGTGGAGCCTACAGTGAGCAGTTCTTC
CASGAYSEQFF
>.|TRBV2|TRBD2|TRBJ2-5
TGTGCCAGCACGTCGGAGCGGGAGGGCCCTTTTGAGACCCAGTACTTC
CASTSEREGPFETQYF
>.|TRBV5-6|.|TRBJ1-1
TGTGCCAGCAGTTCCTACTCAGGAGAAGCTTTCTTT
CASSSYSGEAFF
>once|TRBV12-5|TRBD1|TRBJ2-2
TGTGCTAGTGGTTTGGGGCAGGGGGCCACCGGGGAGCTGTTTTTT
CASGLGQGATGELFF
>.|TRBV19|.|TRBJ1-3
TGTGCCAGTAGTGAACGGACCTCTGGAAACACCATATATTTT
CASSERTSGNTIYF
>.|TRBV5-6|.|TRBJ2-4
TGTGCCAGCAACGGGGCCAAAAACATTCAGTACTTC
CASNGAKNIQYF
>.|TRBV9|.|TRBJ1-2
TGTGCCAGCAGCGAGTCCTTTGACTATGGCTACACCTTC
CASSESFDYGYTF
>.|TRBV9|TRBD2|TRBJ2-7
TGTGCCAGCAGTGTCGGGGGGTACCCGCAGTACTTC
CASSVGGYPQYF
>.|TRBV11-2|TRBD1|TRBJ1-5
TGTGCCAGCAGACCCGACAGGGGTTCACAGCCCCAGCATTTT
CASRPDRGSQPQHF
>once|TRBV19|TRBD2|TRBJ2-4
TGTGCCAGTAGTATAGATGGGGGAGGGAACATTCAGTACTTC
CASSIDGGGNIQYF
>.|TRBV7-9|TRBD2|TRBJ2-1
TGTGCCAGCAGCTTAGCTGTTAGGGCCGGGACTACCCTCGCCAATGAGCAGTTCTTC
CASSLAVRAGTTLANEQFF
>.|TRBV9|TRBD1|TRBJ1-6
TGTGCCAGCAACGACGGGACAGGGACTAGACCCCTCCACTTT
CASNDGTGTRPLHF